This T cell receptor beta chain was identified during a study of neurological immune-mediated disorders (dated by TCRdb to about 2019). In the study overall: Using UMI-based sequencing, the study compared peripheral blood TCR-beta repertoires from patients with HTLV-I-associated myelopathy (HAM/TSP), patients with multiple sclerosis, and healthy controls. The roughly 99 TCR-beta libraries covered PBMC samples along with longitudinal samples, technical triplicates, and paired sorted CD4+ and CD8+ T-cell subsets. Of the approximately 66 subjects in the cohort, around 14 were HAM/TSP patients, some 34 were multiple sclerosis patients, and 20 were healthy controls.

To synthesize cDNA, template-switch 5'RACE was performed with a primer carrying a 10-nucleotide random unique molecular identifier so that each TCR transcript was tagged. Each sequencing run produced over 190 million TCR-beta sequences covering 15-18 subjects. The RNeasy kit was used for extraction of total RNA. TCR-beta VDJ regions were amplified with primers for the TCR constant region and the 5'RACE anchor, using the KAPA Real-time Library Amplification kit. A first PCR added sample indexes and Illumina adaptors, after which a second PCR increased the library yield. After purification with Ampure beads, the TCR product of roughly 650 bp was size-selected on a 2% E-gel SizeSelection system. Before pooling, libraries had their quality checked on a Bioanalyzer, their concentration measured with Qubit, and their quantity determined with the Kapa Library Quantification kit. An Illumina HiSeq 2500 was used to sequence the libraries paired-end at 2 x 150 bp. To increase sequence diversity, about 25-31% phiX was spiked into each library pool. The original methods were these. The UMI-based MiGEC pipeline processed quality-filtered reads and removed over 90% of raw TCR sequences during error correction. VDJ genes were aligned to IMGT germline references, and each clonotype was defined by a unique CDR3 amino acid sequence together with V-J genes. Clonal expansion, Shannon diversity and CDR3 relatedness (CalcPairwiseDistances, ClusterSamples) were evaluated with VDJtools, and phylogenetic trees were built with CLCbio workbench. Using coefficient-of-variation modelling across technical triplicates, the study counted a clone as expanded if it had at least 8 unique UMIs. The raw public data were reprocessed by TCRdb itself: fastp quality trimming at Q25, MiXCR clonotype calling, in-frame beta chains only. A single entry per CDR3 protein holds the most common genes and DNA from its merged rows. TCRdb's processing, not the authors' own work, is the source of the V and J calls. The sample includes some 37,000 distinct CDR3 sequences, with 4.8% observed a single time. The ten largest clones add up to around 9.7% of the sample.

Healthy controls were blood bank volunteers in Maryland, USA. TCR libraries for sorted subsets were made from approximately 960,000 sorted CD4+ or CD8+ T cells. Peripheral blood was subjected to Ficoll-Hypaque density gradient centrifugation to isolate PBMCs, which were then cryopreserved in liquid nitrogen. Paired sorted CD4+ and CD8+ subsets came from healthy controls, HAM/TSP patients and MS patients. CDR1 and CDR2 (LGHDT, YNNKEL) derive from the germline V gene (reference sequence). Trimmed from V: 4 bases; trimmed from J: 8 bases; junction bases lacking a gene match: 4. From cysteine to phenylalanine, the CDR3 is 14 amino acids long. Only the CDR3 DNA stays, 42 bases, in frame from base 1. The full study reports these points: TCR clonal expansion was highest in HAM/TSP patients and lowest in MS patients, with MS patients falling below even healthy controls. Expanded clones from different subjects shared no identical CDR3 amino acid sequences, which suggests that TCR-beta repertoires were private in all groups.

This clonotype occurred many times. Its cognate antigen has yet to be identified. No base quality values were provided; no much bigger clone lies one nucleotide off. Material: CD4+ T cells from blood. This clonotype was sampled from a man aged 18 to 30 in good health. The chain was built from TRBV3-1 and TRBJ2-1, with 11 middle bases fitting TRBD2. For the CDR3, the sequence is CASSLTSGGDEQFF. The sequence in DNA is TGTGCCAGCAGCCTTACTAGCGGGGGTGATGAGCAGTTCTTC.